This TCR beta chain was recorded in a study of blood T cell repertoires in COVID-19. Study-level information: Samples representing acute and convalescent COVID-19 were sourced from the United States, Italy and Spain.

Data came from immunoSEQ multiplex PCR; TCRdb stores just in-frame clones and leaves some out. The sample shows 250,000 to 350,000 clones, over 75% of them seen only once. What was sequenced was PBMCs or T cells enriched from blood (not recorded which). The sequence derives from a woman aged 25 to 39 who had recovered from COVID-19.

In DNA form, the CDR3 reads TGTGCCAGCTCATCCTTAGCGGGGCGCCTCGCAGATACGCAGTATTTT. Amino acids: CASSSLAGRLADTQYF. The V gene is TRBV27, the J gene TRBJ2-3; 8 bases agree with TRBD2. After removal of 8 bases from V and 4 bases from J, the junction contained 14 bases not matched to a gene. Per germline, CDR1 MNHEY and CDR2 SMNVEV (reference sequence). CDR3 size: 16 residues.